These 29 T cell receptor beta chains share one sample of origin, sequenced in a study of T cell changes during pregnancy in multiple sclerosis. Generated by immunoSEQ multiplex PCR, the TCRdb table keeps only in-frame clones and is missing some. The sample has tens of thousands of clones; less than 95% are singletons. The starting material was peripheral blood, obtained in the third trimester of pregnancy. The receptors stem from a female donor with multiple sclerosis, enrolled in a pregnancy study.

This sequence joins TRBV28 and TRBJ1-5; TRBD1 might be the D (5 bases). This CDR3 is built from 13 residues. Trimming took off 7 bases at V and 1 base at J, with 8 bases between the two ends. Germline V gene lookup returns CDR1 MDHEN and CDR2 SYDVKM. The CDR3 region is CASNRQSNQPQHF. The CDR3 nucleotides are TGTGCCAGCAACCGACAGAGCAATCAGCCCCAGCATTTT.

The rearrangement joins TRBV11-1 to TRBJ1-1, with TRBD1 matching over 8 bases. This CDR3 comprises 15 residues. The ends lost 3 bases at V and 3 bases at J; junction bases unmatched: 6. Germline V CDR1 and CDR2: SGHAT, FQDESV (reference sequence). CDR3: CASSFSDRGDTEAFF. The CDR3 DNA reads TGTGCCAGCAGCTTTTCAGACAGGGGTGACACTGAAGCTTTCTTT.

The chain carries TRBV11-2 and TRBJ2-7, with D possibly being TRBD2 (6 bases). V was clipped by 5 bases and J by 2 bases, with 22 bases between them. CDR1 is SGHAT, CDR2 FQNNGV, per germline. The CDR3 covers 17 residues. CDR3 DNA sequence: TGTGCCAGCAGCCCGCGGGACTTTTCCCCGCTGGCCTACGAGCAGTACTTC. Amino acid sequence: CASSPRDFSPLAYEQYF.

This chain uses TRBV5-4 with TRBJ2-7; 7 bases agree with TRBD2. CDR3 size: 15 residues. With 2 bases clipped from V and 3 bases from J, the junction kept 8 bases outside the gene matches. Per germline, CDR1 SGHNT and CDR2 YYREEE (reference sequence). The CDR3 protein is CASSFAGTTGYEQYF. As DNA, the CDR3 is TGTGCCAGCAGCTTCGCCGGGACTACCGGCTACGAGCAGTACTTC.

This clone was counted once. V gene TRBV28 combines with J gene TRBJ2-3, with D possibly TRBD1 on 6 matching bases. Trimming cost V 6 bases and J 1 base, with 11 bases left between them. The CDR3 sequence is 14 residues long. The V gene's germline CDR1 is MDHEN and CDR2 SYDVKM. The DNA of the CDR3 is TGTGCCAGCAGCAGGGGCTGGGGCACAGATACGCAGTATTTT. Amino acid sequence: CASSRGWGTDTQYF.

The chain combines TRBV5-1 with TRBJ1-1; D remains ambiguous. This CDR3 is built from 15 residues. The germline gives CDR1 SGHRS, CDR2 YFSETQ. V was pared by 0 bases and J by 0 bases, with 9 bases between. CDR3 sequence: CASSLGAKLNTEAFF. The CDR3 DNA reads TGCGCCAGCAGCTTGGGAGCGAAATTGAACACTGAAGCTTTCTTT.

The rearrangement joins TRBV11-2 to TRBJ2-1, with TRBD1 identical over 11 bases. With 5 bases clipped from V and 9 bases from J, the junction kept 9 bases outside the gene matches. CDR3 length equals 15 residues. CDR1 is SGHAT and CDR2 is FQNNGV in the germline V gene. The CDR3 DNA follows: TGTGCCAGCAGCCCCCTAGGACAGGGGGCGATTGAGCAGTTCTTC. This encodes CASSPLGQGAIEQFF.

This rearrangement joins TRBV18 to TRBJ2-5; a possible D gene is TRBD1 (6 bases). The CDR3 extends over 17 amino acids. Trimming left V 1 base short and J 2 bases short, with 17 bases between. CDR1 is KGHSH, CDR2 LQKENI, per germline. CDR3 sequence: CASSPLSGTPLQETQYF. CDR3 bases: TGTGCCAGCTCACCACTTTCCGGGACACCGTTACAAGAGACCCAGTACTTC.

This chain links TRBV1 with TRBJ1-1; the table's D call of TRBD1 was not tested on the DNA. TRBV1 is deemed a pseudogene. The CDR3 has 16 residues. This chain's CDR3 is CTSSQGDRGGDTEAFF. CDR3 DNA: TGCACCAGCAGCCAAGGGGACAGGGGAGGGGACACTGAAGCTTTCTTT.

The chain employs TRBV30 and TRBJ2-1, with 10 bases fitting TRBD2. The ends lost 0 bases at V and 10 bases at J; junction bases unmatched: 15. CDR3 size: 17 residues. Germline CDR1 and CDR2: GTSNPN and SVGIG (reference sequence). As DNA, the CDR3 is TGTGCCTGGAGTGTACATATTGGGATAGCGGGGGGCGGGGAGCAGTTCTTC. Its translation: CAWSVHIGIAGGGEQFF.

The rearrangement uses TRBV7-3 and TRBJ2-5, with 7 nucleotides matching TRBD2. Germline CDR1 and CDR2: SGHTA and FQGTGA. CDR3 length equals 18 residues. J lost 3 bases, V lost 5 bases, and 18 bases had no gene match. The CDR3 DNA sequence: TGTGCCAGCAGCCCTGAGTCACGCTTGACGGGAGGAAAAGAGACCCAGTACTTC. This codes for CASSPESRLTGGKETQYF. Using reference TRBV7-3 and TRBJ2-5 for the parts outside the CDR3, the full variable domain is GAGVSQTPSNKVTEKGKYVELRCDPISGHTALYWYRQSLGQGPEFLIYFQGTGAADDSGLPNDRFFAVRPEGSVSTLKIQRTERGDSAVYLCASSPESRLTGGKETQYFGPGTRLLVL.

This chain joins TRBV7-6 and TRBJ2-7; 7 nucleotides line up with TRBD2. With 0 bases clipped from V and 5 bases from J, the junction kept 4 bases outside the gene matches. CDR1 and CDR2 (germline): SGHVS, FNYEAQ. CDR3 length equals 14 residues. CDR3 sequence: CASSLALGGNEQYF. The CDR3 nucleotides are TGTGCCAGCAGCTTAGCTCTGGGGGGGAACGAGCAGTACTTC.

The V call is TRBV6-5, the J call TRBJ2-7; D possibly corresponds to TRBD2 (6 bases). The V gene's germline CDR1 is MNHEY and CDR2 SVGAGI. The CDR3 spans 13 residues. Trimming pared 8 bases from V and 4 bases from J, leaving 15 bases between. The CDR3 is CASQNAGGYEQYF. Written as DNA, the CDR3 is TGTGCCAGCCAAAACGCCGGGGGTTACGAGCAGTACTTC.

The rearrangement uses TRBV6-1 and TRBJ2-5, with D tentatively TRBD1 (6 bases). Germline CDR1 is MNHNS and CDR2 is SASEGT. There are 15 residues in the CDR3. Trimming left V 2 bases short and J 1 base short, with 11 bases between. The DNA of the CDR3 is TGTGCCAGCAGTGAATCCTGGACAGCCCAAGAGACCCAGTACTTC. Residues: CASSESWTAQETQYF.

This clone was found once. The chain has TRBV9 and TRBJ1-5; D gene uncertain. V was shortened by 0 bases and J by 8 bases, with 15 bases between the two germline ends. The germline gives CDR1 SGDLS, CDR2 YYNGEE. The CDR3 has 15 residues. The CDR3 nucleotides read TGTGCCAGCAGCGTAGATGGCCGCAGTATGGAGCCCCAGCATTTT. It yields the protein CASSVDGRSMEPQHF. The full variable domain, in which reference TRBV9 and TRBJ1-5 provide the parts outside the CDR3, is DSGVTQTPKHLITATGQRVTLRCSPRSGDLSVYWYQQSLDQGLQFLIQYYNGEERAKGNILERFSAQQFPDLHSELNLSSLELGDSALYFCASSVDGRSMEPQHFGDGTRLSIL.

The chain joins TRBV5-1 to TRBJ1-1; D is unresolved. Germline values: CDR1 SGHRS, CDR2 YFSETQ. V was trimmed by 4 bases and J by 1 base, leaving 11 bases between them. CDR3 length equals 14 residues. The CDR3, as DNA: TGCGCCAGCAGCCCCCAGACATGGAACACTGAAGCTTTCTTT. Translated, it gives CASSPQTWNTEAFF.

The chain uses TRBV5-5 and TRBJ2-2; TRBD2 agrees at 11 bases. V was clipped by 6 bases and J by 4 bases; unmatched bases: 8. CDR3 size: 16 residues. Germline V gene sequence: CDR1 SGHKS, CDR2 YYEKEE (reference sequence). The CDR3 DNA reads as TGTGCCAGCACCCTTCTAGCGGGAGGTCGCACCGGGGAGCTGTTTTTT. Translated: CASTLLAGGRTGELFF.

This chain joins TRBV28 and TRBJ2-2; the D gene is possibly TRBD2 (6 bases). Germline values: CDR1 MDHEN, CDR2 SYDVKM. The ends were cut back, 6 bases at V and 3 bases at J, with 14 bases in the middle. The CDR3 runs to 15 residues. DNA of the CDR3: TGTGCCAGCAGCCGCCGGGACTTAGACACCGGGGAGCTGTTTTTT. Translated: CASSRRDLDTGELFF.

This sequence joins TRBV14 and TRBJ1-1; the D gene is possibly TRBD1 (5 bases). Germline V gene lookup returns CDR1 SGHDN and CDR2 FVKESK. The CDR3 covers 14 residues. The ends were cut back, 1 base at V and 5 bases at J, with 11 bases in the middle. CDR3 residues: CASSQGTRWTEAFF. CDR3 coding DNA: TGTGCCAGCAGCCAAGGGACAAGGTGGACTGAAGCTTTCTTT.

The V and J genes are TRBV28 and TRBJ2-1; perhaps TRBD1 as D (6 bases). This CDR3 region has 16 residues. The V end was cut by 2 bases, the J end by 7 bases, with 18 bases between. Germline CDR1 and CDR2: MDHEN and SYDVKM. The CDR3 bases are TGTGCCAGCAGTTTAGGGACGACAGGTCCCGGTAATGAGCAGTTCTTC. It codes for CASSLGTTGPGNEQFF.

The J gene is TRBJ2-3, the V gene TRBV4-2; a possible D gene is TRBD2 (5 bases). The CDR3 is 16 residues long. Per germline, CDR1 LGHNA and CDR2 YNFKEQ. The V gene lost 0 bases and the J gene lost 0 bases, with 10 bases spanning the gap. Here the CDR3 DNA reads TGTGCCAGCAGCCAAGATGGTGGCGGGAGCACAGATACGCAGTATTTT. Amino acids: CASSQDGGGSTDTQYF.

The chain has TRBV19 and TRBJ2-1; D unclear. Trimming left V 7 bases short and J 2 bases short, with 18 bases between. This CDR3 comprises 16 residues. Germline CDR1 LNHDA, CDR2 SQIVND (reference sequence). DNA of the CDR3: TGTGCCAGTACCGCGTCGGGTGGCTACGCCTACAATGAGCAGTTCTTC. Translated, it gives CASTASGGYAYNEQFF.

The V call is TRBV11-1, the J call TRBJ2-6; D gene uncertain. Trimming pared 5 bases from V and 4 bases from J, leaving 12 bases between. CDR1 SGHAT and CDR2 FQDESV come from the germline V gene (reference sequence). This CDR3 is 15 amino acids long. CDR3 loop: CASSPLLSGANVLTF. The CDR3 nucleotides are TGTGCCAGCAGCCCTCTTTTATCCGGGGCCAACGTCCTGACTTTC.

CDR3 in DNA: TGTGCCTGGCTTAGAGAGACAGGAACAGCTTTCTTT. It encodes CAWLRETGTAFF. V and J are TRBV30 and TRBJ1-1; tentative D call: TRBD1 (6 bases). V was shortened by 5 bases and J by 10 bases, with 17 bases between the two germline ends. This CDR3 has 12 amino acids. In germline, CDR1 is GTSNPN, CDR2 SVGIG (reference sequence). The full variable domain, with the rest looked up from reference TRBV30 and TRBJ1-1, is SQTIHQWPATLVQPVGSPLSLECTVEGTSNPNLYWYRQAAGRGLQLLFYSVGIGQISSEVPQNLSASRPQDRQFILSSKKLLLSDSGFYLCAWLRETGTAFFGQGTRLTVV.

The genes are TRBV6-5 and TRBJ2-2, with D possibly matching TRBD2 (6 bases). V was clipped by 6 bases and J by 3 bases, with 11 bases between them. CDR1 is MNHEY and CDR2 is SVGAGI in the germline V gene. This CDR3 contains 14 residues. CDR3 in amino acids: CASREGPDTGELFF. Written as DNA, the CDR3 is TGTGCCAGCAGGGAGGGGCCGGACACCGGGGAGCTGTTTTTT.

The chain has TRBV19 and TRBJ1-1; 8 bases align to TRBD1. Germline lookup yields CDR1 LNHDA and CDR2 SQIVND (reference sequence). The CDR3 is 14 residues long. With V trimmed by 6 bases and J by 4 bases, 7 bases remained unmatched. The CDR3 DNA is TGTGCCAGTAGATCGCAGGGGGCAGGCACTGAAGCTTTCTTT. Translating it yields CASRSQGAGTEAFF.

The V gene is TRBV5-1, the J gene TRBJ1-1, with 8 bases matching TRBD1. Germline lookup yields CDR1 SGHRS and CDR2 YFSETQ. The CDR3 spans 15 residues. The V gene end was trimmed by 4 bases and the J gene end by 0 bases; junction bases not matched to a gene: 5. The CDR3 coding sequence is TGCGCCAGCAGCCTAAGGACAGGGATGAACACTGAAGCTTTCTTT. Its protein product is CASSLRTGMNTEAFF.

This chain joins TRBV29-1 and TRBJ2-2; D perhaps matches TRBD2 (7 bases). The germline V and J ends were trimmed by 4 bases and 1 base, with 16 bases remaining between them. The CDR3 is 16 residues long. Germline V gives CDR1 SQVTM, CDR2 ANQGSEA. As DNA, the CDR3 is TGCAGCGTTGTGGGGCTAGCGGACAGGAACACCGGGGAGCTGTTTTTT. Its protein is CSVVGLADRNTGELFF.

V usage is TRBV19 and J usage is TRBJ1-2; 7 bases fit TRBD1. CDR3 size: 14 residues. V was clipped by 3 bases and J by 6 bases; unmatched bases: 7. Germline loops: CDR1 LNHDA, CDR2 SQIVND (reference sequence). CDR3 bases: TGTGCCAGTAGTATGCGGACAGGTTTGGATGGCTACACCTTC. Its protein product is CASSMRTGLDGYTF. Using reference TRBV19 and TRBJ1-2 for the parts outside the CDR3, the full variable domain is DGGITQSPKYLFRKEGQNVTLSCEQNLNHDAMYWYRQDPGQGLRLIYYSQIVNDFQKGDIAEGYSVSREKKESFPLTVTSAQKNPTAFYLCASSMRTGLDGYTFGSGTRLTVV.